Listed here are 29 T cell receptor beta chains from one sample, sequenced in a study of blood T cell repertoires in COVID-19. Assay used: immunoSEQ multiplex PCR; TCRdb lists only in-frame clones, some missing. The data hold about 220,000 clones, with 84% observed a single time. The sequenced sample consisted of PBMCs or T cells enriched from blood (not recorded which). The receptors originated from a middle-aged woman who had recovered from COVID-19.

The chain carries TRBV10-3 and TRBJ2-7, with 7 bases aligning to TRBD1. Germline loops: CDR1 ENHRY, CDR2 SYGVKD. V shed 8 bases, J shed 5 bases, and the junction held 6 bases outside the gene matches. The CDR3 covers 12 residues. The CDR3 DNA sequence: TGTGCCATCTCAAGACAGGGTAACGAGCAGTACGTC. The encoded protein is CAISRQGNEQYV.

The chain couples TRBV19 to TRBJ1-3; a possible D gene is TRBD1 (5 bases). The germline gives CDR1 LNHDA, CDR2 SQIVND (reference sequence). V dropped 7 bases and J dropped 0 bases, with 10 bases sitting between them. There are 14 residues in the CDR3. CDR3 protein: CASTQQVSGNTIYF. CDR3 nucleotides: TGTGCCAGTACCCAACAGGTCTCTGGAAACACCATATATTTT.

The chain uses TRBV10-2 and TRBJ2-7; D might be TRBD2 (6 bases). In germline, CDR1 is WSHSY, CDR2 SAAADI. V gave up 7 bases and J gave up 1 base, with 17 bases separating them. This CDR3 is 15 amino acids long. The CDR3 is CASTLLGRDSYEQYF. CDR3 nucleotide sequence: TGCGCCAGCACCCTTTTGGGGCGGGATTCCTACGAGCAGTACTTC.

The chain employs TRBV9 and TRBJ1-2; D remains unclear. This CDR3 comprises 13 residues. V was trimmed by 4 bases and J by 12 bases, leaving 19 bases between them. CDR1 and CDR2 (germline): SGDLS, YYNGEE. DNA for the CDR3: TGTGCCAGCAGCTTACCCAATGGACTAGGCCACACCTTC. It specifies CASSLPNGLGHTF.

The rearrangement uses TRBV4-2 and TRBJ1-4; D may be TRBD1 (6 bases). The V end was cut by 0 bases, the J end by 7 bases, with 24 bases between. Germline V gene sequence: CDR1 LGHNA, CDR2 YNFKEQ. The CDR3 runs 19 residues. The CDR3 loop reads CASSQERTAHGRDAEKLFF. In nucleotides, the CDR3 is TGTGCCAGCAGCCAAGAGAGGACAGCACATGGCAGGGACGCTGAAAAACTGTTTTTT.

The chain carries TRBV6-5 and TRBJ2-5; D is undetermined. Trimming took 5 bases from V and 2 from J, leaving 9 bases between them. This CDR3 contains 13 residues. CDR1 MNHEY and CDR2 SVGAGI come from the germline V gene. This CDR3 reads CASSSLYQETQYF. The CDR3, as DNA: TGTGCCAGCAGTAGCCTCTATCAAGAGACCCAGTACTTC.

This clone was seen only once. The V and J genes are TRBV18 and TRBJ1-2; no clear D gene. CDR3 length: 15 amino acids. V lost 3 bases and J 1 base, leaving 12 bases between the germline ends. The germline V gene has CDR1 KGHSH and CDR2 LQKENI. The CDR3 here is CASSPRSQINYGYTF. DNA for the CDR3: TGTGCCAGCTCACCTAGGAGCCAGATTAACTATGGCTACACCTTC.

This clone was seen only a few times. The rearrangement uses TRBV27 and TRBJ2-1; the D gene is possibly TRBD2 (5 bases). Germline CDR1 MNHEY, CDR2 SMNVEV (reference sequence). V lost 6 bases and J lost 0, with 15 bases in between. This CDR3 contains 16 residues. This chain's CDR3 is CASSRVRATSYNEQFF. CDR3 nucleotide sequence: TGTGCCAGCAGCAGAGTGAGGGCGACCTCCTACAATGAGCAGTTCTTC.

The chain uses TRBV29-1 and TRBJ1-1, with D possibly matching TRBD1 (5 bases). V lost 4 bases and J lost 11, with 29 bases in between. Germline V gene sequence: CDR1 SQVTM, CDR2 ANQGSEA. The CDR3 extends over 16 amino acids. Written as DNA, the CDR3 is TGCAGCGTTGCCAAGGCGGTAGGGACTCTCTACTCCGGGGCTTTCTTT. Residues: CSVAKAVGTLYSGAFF.

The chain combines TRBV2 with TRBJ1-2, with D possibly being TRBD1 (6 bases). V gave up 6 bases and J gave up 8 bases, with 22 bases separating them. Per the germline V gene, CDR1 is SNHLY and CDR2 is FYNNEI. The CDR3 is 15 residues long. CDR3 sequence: CASSPTRQALPGYTF. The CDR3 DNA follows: TGTGCCAGCAGCCCGACGCGACAGGCCCTCCCAGGCTACACCTTC.

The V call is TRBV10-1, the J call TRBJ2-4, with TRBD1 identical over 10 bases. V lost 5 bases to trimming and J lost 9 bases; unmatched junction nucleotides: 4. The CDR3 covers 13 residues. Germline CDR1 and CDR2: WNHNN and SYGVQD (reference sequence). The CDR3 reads CASSSGQGGIQYF. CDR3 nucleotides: TGCGCCAGCAGTTCAGGACAGGGGGGCATTCAGTACTTC.

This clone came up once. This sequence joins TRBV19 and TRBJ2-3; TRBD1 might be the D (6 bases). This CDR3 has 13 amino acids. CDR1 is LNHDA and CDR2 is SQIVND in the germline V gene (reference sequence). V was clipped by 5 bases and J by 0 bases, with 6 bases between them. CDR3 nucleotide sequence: TGTGCCAGTAGTGGGACAAGCACAGATACGCAGTATTTT. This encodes CASSGTSTDTQYF.

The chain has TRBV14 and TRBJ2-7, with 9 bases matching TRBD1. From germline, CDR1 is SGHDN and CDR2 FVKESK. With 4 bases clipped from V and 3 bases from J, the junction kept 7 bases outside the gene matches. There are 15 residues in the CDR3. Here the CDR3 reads CASSLTGTGSYEQYF. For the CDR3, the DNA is TGTGCCAGCAGCCTAACCGGGACAGGGAGCTACGAGCAGTACTTC.

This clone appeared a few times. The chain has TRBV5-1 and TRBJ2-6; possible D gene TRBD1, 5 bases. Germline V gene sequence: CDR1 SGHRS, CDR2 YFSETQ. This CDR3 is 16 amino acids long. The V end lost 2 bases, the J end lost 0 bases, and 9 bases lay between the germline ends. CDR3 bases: TGCGCCAGCAGCTTAGTAAGGGGCTCTGGGGCCAACGTCCTGACTTTC. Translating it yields CASSLVRGSGANVLTF.

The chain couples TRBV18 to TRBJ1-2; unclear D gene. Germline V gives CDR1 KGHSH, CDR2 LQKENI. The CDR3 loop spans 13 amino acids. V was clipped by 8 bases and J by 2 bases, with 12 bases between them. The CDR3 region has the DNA TGTGCCAGCGAACCGGGTGGCAACTATGGCTACACCTTC. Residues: CASEPGGNYGYTF. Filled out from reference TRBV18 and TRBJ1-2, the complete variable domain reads NAGVMQNPRHLVRRRGQEARLRCSPMKGHSHVYWYRQLPEEGLKFMVYLQKENIIDESGMPKERFSAEFPKEGPSILRIQQVVRGDSAAYFCASEPGGNYGYTFGSGTRLTVV.

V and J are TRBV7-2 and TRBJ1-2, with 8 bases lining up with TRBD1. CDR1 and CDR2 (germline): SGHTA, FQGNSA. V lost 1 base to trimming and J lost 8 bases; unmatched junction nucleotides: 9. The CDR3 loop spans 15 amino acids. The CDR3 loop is CASSLGWQGAGGYTF. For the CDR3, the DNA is TGTGCCAGCAGCTTAGGGTGGCAGGGGGCAGGGGGCTACACCTTC.

CDR3: CASSRRGGEQFF. In DNA, the CDR3 is TGTGCCAGCAGCAGACGGGGGGGTGAGCAGTTCTTC. This chain connects TRBV21-1 to TRBJ2-1; TRBD2 reflects the table's D call only, with no check against the DNA. TRBV21-1 is assigned pseudogene status. The CDR3 is 12 residues long.

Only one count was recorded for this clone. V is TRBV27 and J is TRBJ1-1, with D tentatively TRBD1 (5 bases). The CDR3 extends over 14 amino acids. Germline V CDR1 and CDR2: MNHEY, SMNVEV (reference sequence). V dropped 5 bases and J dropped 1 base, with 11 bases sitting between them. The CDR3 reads CASSPRQSNTEAFF. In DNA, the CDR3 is TGTGCCAGCAGTCCGAGACAGTCGAACACTGAAGCTTTCTTT.

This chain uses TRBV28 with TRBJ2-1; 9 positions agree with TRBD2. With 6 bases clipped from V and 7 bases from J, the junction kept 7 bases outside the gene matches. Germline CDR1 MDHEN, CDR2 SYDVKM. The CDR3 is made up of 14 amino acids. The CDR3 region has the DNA TGTGCCAGCAGGGCGGGAGGGCCTCTGAATGAGCAGTTCTTC. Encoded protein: CASRAGGPLNEQFF. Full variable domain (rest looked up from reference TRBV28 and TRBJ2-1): DVKVTQSSRYLVKRTGEKVFLECVQDMDHENMFWYRQDPGLGLRLIYFSYDVKMKEKGDIPEGYSVSREKKERFSLILESASTNQTSMYLCASRAGGPLNEQFFGPGTRLTVL.

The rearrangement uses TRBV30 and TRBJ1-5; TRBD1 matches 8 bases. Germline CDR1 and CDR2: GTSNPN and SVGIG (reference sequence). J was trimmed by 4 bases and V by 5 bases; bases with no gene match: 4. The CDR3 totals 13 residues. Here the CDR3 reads CAWDRGGNQPQHF. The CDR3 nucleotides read TGTGCCTGGGACAGGGGTGGAAATCAGCCCCAGCATTTT.

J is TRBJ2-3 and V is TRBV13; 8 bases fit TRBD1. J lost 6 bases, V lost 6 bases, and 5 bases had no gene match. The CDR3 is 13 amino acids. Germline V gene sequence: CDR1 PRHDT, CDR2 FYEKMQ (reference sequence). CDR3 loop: CASRWTGTDTQYF. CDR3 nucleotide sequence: TGTGCCAGCAGATGGACAGGGACCGATACGCAGTATTTT. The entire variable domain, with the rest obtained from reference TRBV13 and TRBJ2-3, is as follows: AAGVIQSPRHLIKEKRETATLKCYPIPRHDTVYWYQQGPGQDPQFLISFYEKMQSDKGSIPDRFSAQQFSDYHSELNMSSLELGDSALYFCASRWTGTDTQYFGPGTRLTVL.

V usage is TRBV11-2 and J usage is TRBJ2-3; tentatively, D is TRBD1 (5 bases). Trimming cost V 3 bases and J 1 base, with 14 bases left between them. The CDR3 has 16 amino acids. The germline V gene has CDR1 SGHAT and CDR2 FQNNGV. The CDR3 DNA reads TGTGCCAGCAGCTTCAAGGCTGGCAGGGGCACAGATACGCAGTATTTT. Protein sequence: CASSFKAGRGTDTQYF. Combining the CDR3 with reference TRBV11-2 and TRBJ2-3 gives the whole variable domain EAGVAQSPRYKIIEKRQSVAFWCNPISGHATLYWYQQILGQGPKLLIQFQNNGVVDDSQLPKDRFSAERLKGVDSTLKIQPAKLEDSAVYLCASSFKAGRGTDTQYFGPGTRLTVL.

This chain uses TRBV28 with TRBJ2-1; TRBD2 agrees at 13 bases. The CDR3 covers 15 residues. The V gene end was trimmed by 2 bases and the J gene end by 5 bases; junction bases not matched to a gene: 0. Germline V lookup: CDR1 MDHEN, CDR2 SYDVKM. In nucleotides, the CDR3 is TGTGCCAGCAGTTTAGGACTAGCGGGGGACAATGAGCAGTTCTTC. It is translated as CASSLGLAGDNEQFF.

The CDR3 nucleotides read TGTGCCAGCAGTGCGGCGCAAACTTTCACAGATACGCAGTATTTT. Translation gives CASSAAQTFTDTQYF. The chain employs TRBV28 and TRBJ2-3, with D uncertain. Trimming stripped 5 bases from V and 2 bases from J, with 14 bases between. Germline V gives CDR1 MDHEN, CDR2 SYDVKM. The CDR3 has 15 amino acids.

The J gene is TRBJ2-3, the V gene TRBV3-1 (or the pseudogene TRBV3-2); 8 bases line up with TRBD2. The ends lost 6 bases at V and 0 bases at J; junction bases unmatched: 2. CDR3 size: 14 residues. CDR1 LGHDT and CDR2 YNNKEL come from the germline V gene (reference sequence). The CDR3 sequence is CASSPSGSTDTQYF. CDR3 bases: TGTGCCAGCAGTCCTAGCGGGAGCACAGATACGCAGTATTTT.

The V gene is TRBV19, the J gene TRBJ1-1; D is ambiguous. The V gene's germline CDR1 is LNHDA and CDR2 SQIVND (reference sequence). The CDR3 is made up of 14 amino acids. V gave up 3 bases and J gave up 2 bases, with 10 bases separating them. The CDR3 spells CASSMRAENTEAFF. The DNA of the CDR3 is TGTGCCAGTAGTATGAGGGCGGAAAACACTGAAGCTTTCTTT. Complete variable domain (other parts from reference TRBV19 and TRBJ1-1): DGGITQSPKYLFRKEGQNVTLSCEQNLNHDAMYWYRQDPGQGLRLIYYSQIVNDFQKGDIAEGYSVSREKKESFPLTVTSAQKNPTAFYLCASSMRAENTEAFFGQGTRLTVV.

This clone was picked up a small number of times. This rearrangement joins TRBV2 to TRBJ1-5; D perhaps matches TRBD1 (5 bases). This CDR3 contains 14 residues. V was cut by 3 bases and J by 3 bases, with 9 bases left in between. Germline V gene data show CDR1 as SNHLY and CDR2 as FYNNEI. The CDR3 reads CASSDGAANQPQHF. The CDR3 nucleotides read TGTGCCAGCAGTGATGGGGCAGCCAATCAGCCCCAGCATTTT.

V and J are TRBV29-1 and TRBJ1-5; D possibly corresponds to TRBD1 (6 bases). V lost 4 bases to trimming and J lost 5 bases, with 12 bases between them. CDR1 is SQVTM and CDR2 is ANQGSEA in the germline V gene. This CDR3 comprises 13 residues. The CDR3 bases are TGCAGCGTTGTCTGGGGGCCCGATCAGCCCCAGCATTTT. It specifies CSVVWGPDQPQHF.

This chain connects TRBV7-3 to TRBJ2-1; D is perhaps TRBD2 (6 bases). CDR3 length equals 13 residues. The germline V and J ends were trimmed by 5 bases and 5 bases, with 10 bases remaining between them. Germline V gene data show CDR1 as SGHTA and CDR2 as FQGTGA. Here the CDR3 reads CASSAGPHNEQFF. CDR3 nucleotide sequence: TGTGCCAGCAGCGCGGGACCCCACAATGAGCAGTTCTTC.